A selection of T cell receptor beta chains follows, all from one sample in a study of blood T cells in healthy people across ages. A single record per CDR3 protein comes from TCRdb applying MiXCR to the 5' RACE reads. The sample has about 2 million distinct CDR3 sequences, around 50% seen once. Sequencing was done on a sample of blood. These receptors all stem from a woman in her forties in good health. CDR3s leave out the opening cysteine and the closing phenylalanine or tryptophan. Only part of the rows carry a size: once, few, many, or a class if the clone is expanded.

TRBJ2-3,NA,TRBV24-1,AASEGQRRTDTQY
TRBJ2-7,NA,TRBV6-5,ASSRYSRGTLYEQY
TRBJ1-2,NA,TRBV4-3,ASSHLGGGESNYGYT
TRBJ2-3,few,TRBV10-3,AIRPRDDSRDTQY
TRBJ2-3,NA,TRBV4-2,ASSREGRPRSTDTQY
TRBJ1-2,few,TRBV7-2,ASSPGQGMHYT
TRBJ2-7,few,TRBV28,ASRPTGGNYEQY
TRBJ2-4,NA,TRBV4-2,ASSQDFALTRSIQY
TRBJ2-1,NA,TRBV20-1,SATVRGNEQF
TRBJ2-6,NA,TRBV6-5,ASSYRVGSGANVLT
TRBJ2-1,few,TRBV20-1,SASAGTPDYNEQF
TRBJ2-1,NA,TRBV6-2/TRBV6-3,ASSYLGQGASEQF
TRBJ1-2,NA,TRBV7-9,ASSLGPDSKMKGYT
TRBJ2-1,NA,TRBV20-1,SARVAGGPYNEQF
TRBJ1-5,few,TRBV7-9,ASRLDGSNQPQH
TRBJ2-5,NA,TRBV7-2,ASILDWASGRFQETQY
TRBJ2-7,few,TRBV10-3,AISTTAIRGNSYEQY
TRBJ1-2,few,TRBV5-5,ASSLEPGIVYGYT
TRBJ2-3,NA,TRBV4-3,ASSHFMSTDTQY
TRBJ2-1,NA,TRBV12-5,ASGPRTRKNEQF
TRBJ2-5,NA,TRBV6-5,ASSYGKRGGIQETQY
TRBJ2-1,few,TRBV27,ASSFSGLAPLNEQF
NA,NA,TRBV4-3,ASSQHLAPTTQETQY
TRBJ2-7,NA,TRBV10-1,ASSESGHGAGYEQY
TRBJ1-5,NA,TRBV5-5,AGSLSGQPQH
TRBJ1-2,few,TRBV6-4,ASSAERNYGYT
TRBJ1-4,few,TRBV4-1,ASSQVVGSGDEKLF
TRBJ2-7,few,TRBV20-1,SVQRPTYEQY
TRBJ1-2,NA,TRBV7-2,ASSSNRGKDGYT
TRBJ1-1,few,TRBV5-1,ASSLRPLGTNTEAF
TRBJ2-5,NA,TRBV20-1,SASRTGWGETQY
TRBJ2-7,few,TRBV4-3,ASSLTPNYEQY
NA,once,TRBV4-3,ASSQGALGTGYEQY
TRBJ1-4,NA,TRBV7-2,ASSLTRGTNEKLF
TRBJ2-1,few,TRBV29-1,SARLITYNEQF
TRBJ2-3,few,TRBV25-1,ASKGQGTDTQY
TRBJ1-2,NA,TRBV7-8,ASSFRGQGYYGYT
TRBJ2-5,NA,TRBV10-3,AISVEETQY
TRBJ2-7,NA,TRBV24-1,ATSDKDPFSYEQY
TRBJ1-2,NA,TRBV5-1,ASSLGDGEGNYGYT
NA,few,TRBV25-1,ASSAGLPTYEQY
TRBJ2-1,NA,TRBV5-6,ASSDGTANEQF
NA,NA,TRBV18,ASSPVVGSETQY
TRBJ1-5,few,TRBV7-2,ASSLDRVASQPQH
TRBJ2-5,NA,TRBV6-1,ASIRTLGETQY
TRBJ2-3,few,TRBV29-1,SGRIGLSSTDTQY
NA,few,TRBV12-3/TRBV12-4,ASSTGIEQY
TRBJ1-2,NA,TRBV6-1,ASSLLWGGRVYFGYT
NA,NA,TRBV7-2,ASSLDQLVLTQF
TRBJ2-1,few,TRBV20-1,SARDIDGLAGPF
TRBJ2-5,NA,TRBV5-1,ASSEQGYQETQY
TRBJ2-1,many,TRBV10-3,AISNRDREGYEQF
TRBJ1-6,few,TRBV5-1,ASSLEISSRLNSPLH
TRBJ2-7,few,TRBV5-1,ASSLGFRGPRSYEQY
TRBJ2-1,few,TRBV4-3,ASSQVDHYNEQF
TRBJ1-2,NA,TRBV7-9,ASTPGTGSYGYT
TRBJ2-1,NA,TRBV7-2,ASSLATVNEQF
TRBJ1-1,NA,TRBV7-9,ASSPAGTGSFTEAF